The present TCR beta chain was sequenced within a study of T cell clones after liver transplantation. Study-level background: In this trial, immunosuppression withdrawal was attempted within 2 years of liver transplant. TCRbeta sequencing after a pre-transplant mixed lymphocyte reaction identified graft-donor-reactive clones, later tracked in post-transplant blood. Three of eight recipients were HCV-positive; others had non-autoimmune, non-viral indications. Samples came pre-transplant, pre-randomization before withdrawal, and post-randomization after withdrawal ended.

The CDR3 is 17 residues long. Trimming took 1 base from V and 1 from J; bases not matched to a gene: 7. The germline gives CDR1 MGHRA, CDR2 YSYEKL. Using immunoSEQ multiplex PCR, the repertoire was profiled, and TCRdb retains in-frame clones only, with some absent. Counted here are approximately 72,000 clones, more than 75% occurring once; the ten biggest clones make up less than 3.5%. This clonotype originated in a human donor who received a liver transplant. The rearrangement uses TRBV4-1 and TRBJ2-3, with 8 bases lining up with TRBD1. This specimen consisted of CD4+ T cells from blood, obtained before liver transplant. This chain's CDR3 is CASSQVWTGKGTDTQYF. The CDR3 nucleotides are TGCGCCAGCAGCCAAGTTTGGACAGGGAAAGGCACAGATACGCAGTATTTT.